These 15 T cell receptor beta chains originate from one sample sequenced in a study of blood T cell repertoires in COVID-19. Clones were sequenced by immunoSEQ multiplex PCR, and TCRdb holds only the in-frame ones, with some missing. The sample contains some 300,000 clones, 90% of which appear only once. The specimen was peripheral blood. Receptors were obtained from a woman aged 50 to 60 with COVID-19, enrolled during active disease.

The chain uses TRBV27 and TRBJ1-1, with a weak D call TRBD1 (6 bases). Germline CDR1 reads MNHEY; CDR2 reads SMNVEV (reference sequence). Trimming left V 3 bases short and J 4 bases short, with 12 bases between. The CDR3 is 14 residues long. The CDR3 reads CASSFGGRGTEAFF. The CDR3 DNA reads as TGTGCCAGCAGTTTCGGGGGGCGGGGCACTGAAGCTTTCTTT.

The chain links TRBV9 to TRBJ2-1, with D uncertain. The V end lost 4 bases, the J end lost 0 bases, and 5 bases lay between the germline ends. This CDR3 contains 13 residues. Germline values: CDR1 SGDLS, CDR2 YYNGEE. CDR3 sequence: CASSLSSYNEQFF. Here the CDR3 DNA reads TGTGCCAGCAGCCTTAGCTCCTACAATGAGCAGTTCTTC. Based on the CDR3 plus reference TRBV9 and TRBJ2-1, the full variable domain is DSGVTQTPKHLITATGQRVTLRCSPRSGDLSVYWYQQSLDQGLQFLIQYYNGEERAKGNILERFSAQQFPDLHSELNLSSLELGDSALYFCASSLSSYNEQFFGPGTRLTVL.

This chain links TRBV9 with TRBJ2-1; no reliable D call. CDR1 and CDR2 from the germline V gene are SGDLS and YYNGEE. Trimming shortened V by 1 base and J by 5 bases, and 7 bases separated the two germline ends. The CDR3 consists of 13 residues. The CDR3 region has the DNA TGTGCCAGCAGCGTAAGGAGAAACAATGAGCAGTTCTTC. It specifies CASSVRRNNEQFF.

This clone was counted a single time. V gene TRBV18 combines with J gene TRBJ2-1; maybe TRBD2 (5 bases). Trimming pared 1 base from V and 6 bases from J, leaving 13 bases between. This CDR3 has 15 amino acids. Germline CDR1 KGHSH, CDR2 LQKENI. This CDR3 reads CASSPQVTTGNEQFF. CDR3 DNA: TGTGCCAGCTCACCACAGGTGACTACGGGCAATGAGCAGTTCTTC.

J is TRBJ1-1 and V is TRBV4-1, with D possibly TRBD1 on 6 matching bases. V lost 5 bases and J 3 bases, leaving 19 bases between the germline ends. This CDR3 comprises 16 residues. Germline values: CDR1 MGHRA, CDR2 YSYEKL. CDR3 sequence: CASSKSMARGDTEAFF. In DNA form, the CDR3 reads TGCGCCAGCAGCAAAAGCATGGCCAGGGGTGACACTGAAGCTTTCTTT.

This clone has just one count. V and J are TRBV6-5 and TRBJ1-5; 7 bases line up with TRBD1. The CDR3 runs 15 residues. Trimming cost V 5 bases and J 0 bases; bases outside gene matches: 4. Germline V CDR1 and CDR2: MNHEY, SVGAGI. The DNA for the CDR3 is TGTGCCAGCAGTACCGGGACAGTTAGCAATCAGCCCCAGCATTTT. Residues: CASSTGTVSNQPQHF.

This chain links TRBV7-2 with TRBJ2-2; D not certain. The V gene's germline CDR1 is SGHTA and CDR2 FQGNSA. There are 14 residues in the CDR3. The V end was cut by 5 bases, the J end by 4 bases, with 11 bases between. CDR3 sequence reads: CASSLQVRTGELFF. In DNA form, the CDR3 reads TGTGCCAGCAGCCTCCAGGTTCGCACCGGGGAGCTGTTTTTT.

The rearrangement joins TRBV3-1 (or the pseudogene TRBV3-2) to TRBJ1-2, with 9 bases matching TRBD1. The CDR3 has 15 residues. The germline V gene has CDR1 LGHDT and CDR2 YNNKEL (reference sequence). The V gene end was trimmed by 4 bases and the J gene end by 1 base; junction bases not matched to a gene: 4. The CDR3 nucleotides read TGTGCCAGCAGCCGCTCGGACAGGGGTAACTATGGCTACACCTTC. Its protein is CASSRSDRGNYGYTF.

The chain is built from TRBV10-2 and TRBJ1-5; 7 bases map to TRBD1. Trimming removed 2 bases from V and 2 bases from J; junction bases left unmatched: 9. The CDR3 runs to 17 residues. CDR1 is WSHSY and CDR2 is SAAADI in the germline V gene. CDR3: CASSEAWGTGGNQPQHF. CDR3 bases: TGCGCCAGCAGTGAGGCTTGGGGTACAGGGGGCAATCAGCCCCAGCATTTT.

This clone has just a few counts. The chain carries TRBV6-6 and TRBJ1-1, with D unclear. With 6 bases removed from V and 0 bases from J, the gap between germline ends came to 11 bases. The germline gives CDR1 MNHNY, CDR2 SVGAGI (reference sequence). CDR3 length equals 14 residues. CDR3 in amino acids: CASRDQRMNTEAFF. In DNA, the CDR3 is TGTGCCAGCAGGGATCAGCGTATGAACACTGAAGCTTTCTTT.

The rearrangement links TRBV11-2 to TRBJ1-2, with a possible D match to TRBD1 (5 bases). The CDR3 runs to 19 residues. The germline CDR1 and CDR2 sequences are SGHAT and FQNNGV. V was clipped by 0 bases and J by 0 bases, with 20 bases between them. The CDR3 loop is CASSLEGIVAGTPNYGYTF. As DNA, the CDR3 is TGTGCCAGCAGCTTAGAGGGAATAGTCGCTGGGACTCCTAACTATGGCTACACCTTC.

In the case of this clone: The identical CDR3 is also encoded by other nucleotide sequences in the sample. The genes are TRBV19 and TRBJ2-7; 9 bases match TRBD1. V lost 4 bases and J lost 7; bases outside the gene matches: 8. The CDR3 totals 14 residues. Germline V gene data show CDR1 as LNHDA and CDR2 as SQIVND (reference sequence). The CDR3 nucleotides are TGTGCCAGTAGTAAAGGACAGGGGTCTGGGGAGCAGTACTTC. Its protein is CASSKGQGSGEQYF.

This rearrangement joins TRBV30 to TRBJ1-3; weak D call: TRBD1 (5 bases). Germline V lookup: CDR1 GTSNPN, CDR2 SVGIG (reference sequence). The length of the CDR3 is 15 residues. Trimming removed 2 bases at V and 0 bases at J, with 11 bases between. CDR3 protein: CAWSLDSFSGNTIYF. The DNA of the CDR3 is TGTGCCTGGAGTCTTGACAGCTTCTCTGGAAACACCATATATTTT.

This clone has a single count. The chain employs TRBV7-9 and TRBJ2-4; the D is unclear. Trimming pared 1 base from V and 0 bases from J, leaving 13 bases between. The CDR3 sequence is 17 residues long. Looked up from germline, CDR1 is SEHNR and CDR2 is FQNEAQ (reference sequence). The DNA of the CDR3 is TGTGCCAGCAGCTTAGTAGCCGGAAGTGAAGCCAAAAACATTCAGTACTTC. Translation: CASSLVAGSEAKNIQYF.

This clone was seen once. The chain joins TRBV27 to TRBJ2-1, with TRBD2 matching 14 bases. V lost 4 bases, J lost 0 bases, and 8 bases stayed unmatched. Germline CDR1 MNHEY, CDR2 SMNVEV (reference sequence). The CDR3 extends over 19 amino acids. The chain's CDR3 is CASSSGTSGRGSSYNEQFF. CDR3 nucleotides: TGTGCCAGCAGTTCTGGGACTAGCGGGAGAGGGAGCTCCTACAATGAGCAGTTCTTC.